The 14 T cell receptor beta chains presented below share a single source sample, sequenced in a study of T cell responses to AZD1222 COVID-19 vaccine. Produced via immunoSEQ multiplex PCR; TCRdb's table is partial and in-frame only. The sample lists about 98,000 clones; 85% to 90% were seen once. The sample was peripheral blood, taken on day 0 of MenACWY control vaccination. The receptors originated from an adult in good health.

This chain connects TRBV7-9 to TRBJ2-3, with 8 bases identical to TRBD2. The germline gives CDR1 SEHNR, CDR2 FQNEAQ (reference sequence). The V gene end was trimmed by 1 base and the J gene end by 9 bases; junction bases not matched to a gene: 3. The CDR3 runs to 13 residues. The CDR3 region has the DNA TGTGCCAGCAGCTTAGAACGGGGGGGCACGCAGTATTTT. Its translation: CASSLERGGTQYF.

The chain couples TRBV21-1 to TRBJ1-4. TRBV21-1 is a pseudogene segment. The CDR3 loop spans 15 amino acids. Written as DNA, the CDR3 is TGTGCCAGCAGCAAAGGGGAGGGGTTTACCGAAAAACTGTTTTTT. Its protein product is CASSKGEGFTEKLFF.

The V gene is TRBV6-5, the J gene TRBJ1-2; the match to TRBD1 covers 8 bases. Trimming cost V 2 bases and J 4 bases; bases outside gene matches: 6. CDR1 and CDR2 from the germline V gene are MNHEY and SVGAGI. The CDR3 is made up of 15 amino acids. CDR3: CASSYARRGPYGYTF. The CDR3 bases are TGTGCCAGCAGTTACGCCCGCAGGGGGCCCTATGGCTACACCTTC.

The V gene is TRBV12-5, the J gene TRBJ2-7; 8 bases are shared with TRBD1. The V gene's germline CDR1 is LGHNT and CDR2 FRNRAP. The trim removed 3 bases at V and 5 bases at J, leaving 9 bases unmatched. The CDR3 length is 15 residues. The CDR3 protein is CASGFRAGGNHEQYF. In nucleotides, the CDR3 is TGTGCTAGTGGTTTCAGGGCAGGGGGCAACCACGAGCAGTACTTC.

V is TRBV2 and J is TRBJ2-7; 8 nucleotides agree with TRBD1. V was clipped by 4 bases and J by 3 bases; unmatched bases: 2. CDR1 SNHLY and CDR2 FYNNEI come from the germline V gene. CDR3 size: 13 residues. As DNA, the CDR3 is TGTGCCAGCAGTGCTACAGGGGGCTACGAGCAGTACTTC. Its protein product is CASSATGGYEQYF.

The gene calls are TRBV19 and TRBJ2-2, with 9 nucleotides matching TRBD2. Trimming took 3 bases from V and 4 from J; bases not matched to a gene: 6. Germline assignment: CDR1 LNHDA and CDR2 SQIVND (reference sequence). This CDR3 is 16 amino acids long. This CDR3 is CASSMPAGGSTGELFF. As DNA, the CDR3 is TGTGCCAGTAGTATGCCGGCGGGGGGGAGCACCGGGGAGCTGTTTTTT.

The chain combines TRBV20-1 with TRBJ1-1; a weak D match, TRBD1 (5 bases). CDR1 is DFQATT, CDR2 SNEGSKA, per germline (reference sequence). V gave up 3 bases and J gave up 6 bases, with 8 bases separating them. The CDR3 is made up of 11 amino acids. As DNA, the CDR3 is TGCAGTGCTAGCCGGGGGGCTGAAGCTTTCTTT. This encodes CSASRGAEAFF.

The chain employs TRBV6-2 or TRBV6-3 and TRBJ2-7, with TRBD1 matching over 7 bases. The V segment lost 0 bases and the J segment 2 bases; nucleotides outside the gene matches: 1. From germline, CDR1 is MNHEY and CDR2 SVGEGT. The CDR3 contains 14 residues. The CDR3 protein is CASSYSGTAYEQYF. CDR3 bases: TGTGCCAGCAGTTACTCGGGGACAGCCTACGAGCAGTACTTC.

The chain joins TRBV7-9 to TRBJ1-2; D is ambiguous. The CDR3 is made up of 16 amino acids. Germline CDR1 and CDR2: SEHNR and FQNEAQ (reference sequence). Trimming stripped 1 base from V and 7 bases from J, with 19 bases between. DNA for the CDR3: TGTGCCAGCAGCTTAGATTGGCAGACCGAGCGGGGTGGCTACACCTTC. Its protein product is CASSLDWQTERGGYTF.

J is TRBJ2-5 and V is TRBV7-9, with D possibly matching TRBD2 (6 bases). This CDR3 is 13 amino acids long. V lost 3 bases and J lost 2, with 7 bases in between. The V gene's germline CDR1 is SEHNR and CDR2 FQNEAQ (reference sequence). CDR3: CASSFSGQETQYF. The DNA of the CDR3 is TGTGCCAGCAGCTTTAGCGGACAAGAGACCCAGTACTTC.

The J gene is TRBJ1-6, the V gene TRBV7-7, with D hard to call. CDR1 is SSHAT and CDR2 is FNYEAQ in the germline V gene (reference sequence). The V and J ends lost 0 bases and 6 bases respectively, with 3 bases between them. The CDR3 has 13 residues. CDR3 sequence reads: CASSLAGNSPLHF. The DNA for the CDR3 is TGTGCCAGCAGCTTAGCGGGTAATTCACCCCTCCACTTT. Variable domain in full (rest from reference TRBV7-7 and TRBJ1-6): GAGVSQSPRYKVTKRGQDVTLRCDPISSHATLYWYQQALGQGPEFLTYFNYEAQPDKSGLPSDRFSAERPEGSISTLTIQRTEQRDSAMYRCASSLAGNSPLHFGNGTRLTVT.

This sequence joins TRBV7-2 and TRBJ1-4; tentatively, D is TRBD1 (5 bases). The CDR3 runs to 13 residues. V lost 4 bases and J 10 bases, leaving 13 bases between the germline ends. Germline CDR1 is SGHTA and CDR2 is FQGNSA. CDR3 sequence: CASSSGPPGKLFF. CDR3 DNA sequence: TGTGCCAGCAGCTCGGGACCGCCTGGAAAACTGTTTTTT.

This rearrangement joins TRBV19 to TRBJ1-2, with a weak D call TRBD1 (6 bases). V gave up 7 bases and J gave up 4 bases, with 16 bases separating them. The CDR3 spans 14 residues. Looked up from germline, CDR1 is LNHDA and CDR2 is SQIVND (reference sequence). This CDR3 is CASTQRTASYGYTF. In nucleotides, the CDR3 is TGTGCCAGTACCCAGCGGACAGCCAGCTATGGCTACACCTTC.

In nucleotides, the CDR3 is TGTGCCAGCACAGAACAGTCAATCGTCAATCAGCCCCAGCATTTT. This translates into CASTEQSIVNQPQHF. This chain connects TRBV6-5 to TRBJ1-5; D call uncertain. This CDR3 spans 15 amino acids. The ends were cut back, 7 bases at V and 3 bases at J, with 16 bases in the middle. Germline CDR1 and CDR2: MNHEY and SVGAGI.